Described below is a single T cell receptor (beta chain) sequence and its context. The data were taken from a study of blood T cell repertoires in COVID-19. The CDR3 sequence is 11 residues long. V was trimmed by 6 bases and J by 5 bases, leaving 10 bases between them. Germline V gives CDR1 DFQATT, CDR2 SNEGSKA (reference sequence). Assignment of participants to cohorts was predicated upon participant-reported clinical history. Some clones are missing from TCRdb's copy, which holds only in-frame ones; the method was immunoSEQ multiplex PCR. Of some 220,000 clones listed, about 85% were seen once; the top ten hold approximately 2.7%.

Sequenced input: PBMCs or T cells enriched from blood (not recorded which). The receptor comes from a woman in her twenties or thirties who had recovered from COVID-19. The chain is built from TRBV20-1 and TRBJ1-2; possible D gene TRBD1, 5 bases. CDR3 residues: CSAGAGYGYTF. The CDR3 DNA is TGCAGTGCAGGAGCAGGGTATGGCTACACCTTC.